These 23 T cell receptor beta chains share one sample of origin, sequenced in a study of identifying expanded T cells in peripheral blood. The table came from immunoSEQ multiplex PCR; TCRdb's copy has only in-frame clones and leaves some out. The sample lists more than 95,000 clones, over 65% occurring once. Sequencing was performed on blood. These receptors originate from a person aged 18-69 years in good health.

CDR3 bases: TGTGCCAGCACCAACATGTTTGGTGGCTACACCTTC. Encoded protein: CASTNMFGGYTF. The chain employs TRBV5-5 and TRBJ1-2; D gene ambiguous. With 6 bases removed from V and 7 bases from J, the gap between germline ends came to 13 bases. The CDR3 loop spans 12 amino acids. CDR1 is SGHKS and CDR2 is YYEKEE in the germline V gene (reference sequence). Full variable domain (remainder filled in from reference TRBV5-5 and TRBJ1-2): DAGVTQSPTHLIKTRGQQVTLRCSPISGHKSVSWYQQVLGQGPQFIFQYYEKEERGRGNFPDRFSARQFPNYSSELNVNALLLGDSALYLCASTNMFGGYTFGSGTRLTVV.

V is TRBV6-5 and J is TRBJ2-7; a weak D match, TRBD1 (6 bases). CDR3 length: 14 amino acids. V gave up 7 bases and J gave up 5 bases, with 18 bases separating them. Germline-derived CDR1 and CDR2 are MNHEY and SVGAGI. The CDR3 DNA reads TGTGCCAGCACTCCCCCTGGACAGAGCGACGAGCAGTACTTC. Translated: CASTPPGQSDEQYF.

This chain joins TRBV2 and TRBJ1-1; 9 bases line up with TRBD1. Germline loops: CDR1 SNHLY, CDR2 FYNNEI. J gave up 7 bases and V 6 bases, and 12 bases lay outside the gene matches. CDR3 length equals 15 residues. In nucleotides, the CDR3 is TGTGCCAGCAGAGTACAGGGGGCCAGGGCCCTTGAAGCTTTCTTT. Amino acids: CASRVQGARALEAFF.

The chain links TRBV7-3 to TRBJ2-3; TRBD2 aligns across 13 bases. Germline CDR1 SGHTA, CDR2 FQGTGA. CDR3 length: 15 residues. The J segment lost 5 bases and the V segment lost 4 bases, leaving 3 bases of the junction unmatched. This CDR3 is CASSSGLAGRDTQYF. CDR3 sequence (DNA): TGTGCCAGCAGCTCGGGACTAGCGGGGAGAGATACGCAGTATTTT.

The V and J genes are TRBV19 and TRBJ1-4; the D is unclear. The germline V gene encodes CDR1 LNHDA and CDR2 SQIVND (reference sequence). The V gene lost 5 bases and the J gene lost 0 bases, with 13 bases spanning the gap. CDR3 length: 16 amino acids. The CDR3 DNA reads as TGTGCCAGTAGTGTCCGGCGGACGGCAACTAATGAAAAACTGTTTTTT. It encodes CASSVRRTATNEKLFF.

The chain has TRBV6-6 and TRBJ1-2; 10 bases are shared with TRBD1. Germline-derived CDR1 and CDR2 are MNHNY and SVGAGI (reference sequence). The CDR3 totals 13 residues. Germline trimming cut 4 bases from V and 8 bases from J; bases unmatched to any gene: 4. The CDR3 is CASSFETGGGYTF. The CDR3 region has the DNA TGTGCCAGCAGTTTCGAGACAGGGGGCGGCTACACCTTC.

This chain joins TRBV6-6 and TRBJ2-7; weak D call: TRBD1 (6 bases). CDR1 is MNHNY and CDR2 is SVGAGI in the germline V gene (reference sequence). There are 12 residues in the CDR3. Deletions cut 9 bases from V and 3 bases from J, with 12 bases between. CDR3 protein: CASSRGGYEQYF. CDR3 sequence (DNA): TGTGCCAGTTCGAGAGGGGGCTACGAGCAGTACTTC.

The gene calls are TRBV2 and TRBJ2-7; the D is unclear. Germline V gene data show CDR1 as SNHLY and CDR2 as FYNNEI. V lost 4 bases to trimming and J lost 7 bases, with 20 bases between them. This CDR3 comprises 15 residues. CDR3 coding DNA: TGTGCCAGCAGTGCCCCCCAGGAACCAGGAGAAGAGCAGTACTTC. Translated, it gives CASSAPQEPGEEQYF.

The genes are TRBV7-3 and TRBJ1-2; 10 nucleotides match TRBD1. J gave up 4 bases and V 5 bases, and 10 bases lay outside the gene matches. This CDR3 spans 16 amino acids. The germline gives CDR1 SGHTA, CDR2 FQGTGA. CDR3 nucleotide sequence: TGTGCCAGCAGCCGTAACGGGGGACAGGGGACCTATGGCTACACCTTC. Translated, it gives CASSRNGGQGTYGYTF.

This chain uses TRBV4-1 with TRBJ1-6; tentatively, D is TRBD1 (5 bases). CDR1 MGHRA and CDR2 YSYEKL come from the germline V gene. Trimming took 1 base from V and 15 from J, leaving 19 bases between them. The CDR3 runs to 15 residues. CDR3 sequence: CASSQVEGPAWDLHF. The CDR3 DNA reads TGCGCCAGCAGCCAAGTCGAGGGACCGGCTTGGGACCTCCACTTT.

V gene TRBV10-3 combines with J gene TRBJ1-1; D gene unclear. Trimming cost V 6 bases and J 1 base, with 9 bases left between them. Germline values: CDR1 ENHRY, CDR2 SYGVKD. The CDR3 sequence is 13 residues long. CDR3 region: CAIRSGSNTEAFF. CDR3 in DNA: TGTGCCATCAGATCCGGGTCGAACACTGAAGCTTTCTTT.

The DNA of the CDR3 is TGTGCCAGCAGTGACCCTAAAGTCTGCCACATCCCGGGCGACGAGCAGTACTTC. It specifies CASSDPKVCHIPGDEQYF. The chain has TRBV6-4 and TRBJ2-7; D remains ambiguous. Germline V gene lookup returns CDR1 MRHNA and CDR2 SNTAGT. The CDR3 loop spans 18 amino acids. The V end was cut by 2 bases, the J end by 5 bases, with 25 bases between.

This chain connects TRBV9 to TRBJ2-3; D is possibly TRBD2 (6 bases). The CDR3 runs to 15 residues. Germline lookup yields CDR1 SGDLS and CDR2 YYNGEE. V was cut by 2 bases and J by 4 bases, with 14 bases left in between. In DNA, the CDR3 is TGTGCCAGCAGCGTTACTAGCATCCGGGCAGATACGCAGTATTTT. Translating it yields CASSVTSIRADTQYF.

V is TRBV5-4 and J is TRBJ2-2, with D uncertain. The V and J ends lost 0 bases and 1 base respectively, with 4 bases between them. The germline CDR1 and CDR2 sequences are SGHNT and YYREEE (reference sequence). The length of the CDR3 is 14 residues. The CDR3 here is CASSLGLNTGELFF. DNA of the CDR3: TGTGCCAGCAGCTTGGGGCTGAACACCGGGGAGCTGTTTTTT. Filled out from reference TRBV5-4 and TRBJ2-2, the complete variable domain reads ETGVTQSPTHLIKTRGQQVTLRCSSQSGHNTVSWYQQALGQGPQFIFQYYREEENGRGNFPPRFSGLQFPNYSSELNVNALELDDSALYLCASSLGLNTGELFFGEGSRLTVL.

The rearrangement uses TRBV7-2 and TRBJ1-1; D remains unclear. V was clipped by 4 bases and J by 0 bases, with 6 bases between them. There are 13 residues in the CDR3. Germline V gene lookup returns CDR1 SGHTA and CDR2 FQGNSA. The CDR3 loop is CASSWTVNTEAFF. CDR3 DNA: TGTGCCAGCAGCTGGACTGTGAACACTGAAGCTTTCTTT. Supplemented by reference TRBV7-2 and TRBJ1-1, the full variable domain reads GAGVSQSPSNKVTEKGKDVELRCDPISGHTALYWYRQSLGQGLEFLIYFQGNSAPDKSGLPSDRFSAERTGGSVSTLTIQRTQQEDSAVYLCASSWTVNTEAFFGQGTRLTVV.

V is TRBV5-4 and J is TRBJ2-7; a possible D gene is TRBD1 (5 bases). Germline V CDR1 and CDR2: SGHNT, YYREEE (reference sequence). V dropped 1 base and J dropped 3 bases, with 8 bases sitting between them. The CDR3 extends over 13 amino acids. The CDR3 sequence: CASSLWGFYEQYF. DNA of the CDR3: TGTGCCAGCAGCTTGTGGGGCTTCTACGAGCAGTACTTC.

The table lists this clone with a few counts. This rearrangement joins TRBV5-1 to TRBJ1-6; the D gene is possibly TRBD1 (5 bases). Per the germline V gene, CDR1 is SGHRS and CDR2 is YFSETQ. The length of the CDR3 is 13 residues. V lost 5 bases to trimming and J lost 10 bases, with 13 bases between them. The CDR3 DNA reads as TGCGCCAGCAGTCGGGACGTGTACTCACCCCTCCACTTT. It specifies CASSRDVYSPLHF.

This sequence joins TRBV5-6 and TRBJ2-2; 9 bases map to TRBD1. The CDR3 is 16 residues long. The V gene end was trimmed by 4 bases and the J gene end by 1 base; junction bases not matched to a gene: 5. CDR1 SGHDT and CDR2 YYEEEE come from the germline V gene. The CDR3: CASSQPGQGNTGELFF. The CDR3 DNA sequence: TGTGCCAGCAGCCAACCGGGACAGGGGAACACCGGGGAGCTGTTTTTT.

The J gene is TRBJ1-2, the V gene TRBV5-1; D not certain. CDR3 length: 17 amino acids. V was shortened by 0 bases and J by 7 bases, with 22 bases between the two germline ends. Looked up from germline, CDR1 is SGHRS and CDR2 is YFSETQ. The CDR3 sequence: CASSLGGGAEPLCGYTF. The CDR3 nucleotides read TGCGCCAGCAGCTTGGGGGGTGGTGCGGAACCACTATGTGGCTACACCTTC.

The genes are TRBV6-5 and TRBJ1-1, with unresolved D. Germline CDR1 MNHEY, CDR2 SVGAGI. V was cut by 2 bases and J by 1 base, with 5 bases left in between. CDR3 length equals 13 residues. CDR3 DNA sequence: TGTGCCAGCAGTTACGGGGAGAACACTGAAGCTTTCTTT. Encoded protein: CASSYGENTEAFF.

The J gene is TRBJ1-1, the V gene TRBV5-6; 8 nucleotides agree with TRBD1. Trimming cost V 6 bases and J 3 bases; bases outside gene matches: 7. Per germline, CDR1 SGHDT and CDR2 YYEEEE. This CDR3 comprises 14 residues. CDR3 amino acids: CASIGQGEDTEAFF. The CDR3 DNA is TGTGCCAGCATCGGACAGGGTGAGGACACTGAAGCTTTCTTT.

The CDR3 loop reads CASSPQGGGAQEQFF. In DNA, the CDR3 is TGCGCCAGCAGCCCCCAGGGCGGGGGGGCCCAGGAGCAGTTCTTC. This chain links TRBV4-3 with TRBJ2-1; TRBD2 matches 9 bases. CDR3 length equals 15 residues. CDR1 is LGHNA and CDR2 is YSLEER in the germline V gene. V dropped 4 bases and J dropped 10; count of bases not matched to a gene: 11.

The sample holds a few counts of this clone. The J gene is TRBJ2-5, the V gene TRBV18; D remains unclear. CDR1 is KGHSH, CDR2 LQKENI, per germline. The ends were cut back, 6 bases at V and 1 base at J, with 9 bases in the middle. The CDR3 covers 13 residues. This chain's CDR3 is CASSETTQETQYF. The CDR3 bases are TGTGCCAGCTCCGAGACCACCCAAGAGACCCAGTACTTC.